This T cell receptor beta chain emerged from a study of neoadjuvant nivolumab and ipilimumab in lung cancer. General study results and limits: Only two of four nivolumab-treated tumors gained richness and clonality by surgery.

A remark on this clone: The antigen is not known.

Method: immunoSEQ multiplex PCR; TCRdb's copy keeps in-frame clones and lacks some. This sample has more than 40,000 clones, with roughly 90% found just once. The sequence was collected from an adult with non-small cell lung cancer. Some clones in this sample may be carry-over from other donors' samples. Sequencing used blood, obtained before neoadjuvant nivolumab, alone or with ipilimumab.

Here the CDR3 reads CASTRRGSLVPEAFF. In nucleotides, the CDR3 is TGTGCCAGCACCCGTCGTGGCAGTTTGGTGCCTGAAGCTTTCTTT. The chain links TRBV9 to TRBJ1-1; D is unclear. The germline V and J ends were trimmed by 6 bases and 6 bases, with 21 bases remaining between them. The CDR3 is 15 residues long. Germline V gene sequence: CDR1 SGDLS, CDR2 YYNGEE.